This T cell receptor (beta chain) is drawn from a study of cytomegalovirus exposure and HLA in healthy donors. PCR primers comprised 60 Vbeta and 13 Jbeta primers. Profiling relied on immunoSEQ multiplex PCR, and the TCRdb table lists in-frame clones only, not all of them. The table includes about 140,000 clones, 82% detected once. The CDR3 extends over 17 amino acids. The V segment lost 0 bases and the J segment 12 bases; nucleotides outside the gene matches: 14. Germline CDR1 and CDR2: LNHDA and SQIVND (reference sequence). The chain recombines TRBV19 with TRBJ2-1; 10 bases are a match to TRBD2. Sample: PBMCs. The TCR originated in a man between 18 and 29 years old in good health and CMV-seropositive. The CDR3 loop is CASSIDGLAGELGSQFF. In DNA form, the CDR3 reads TGTGCCAGTAGTATAGATGGGCTAGCGGGAGAATTGGGATCGCAGTTCTTC.